This entry is about one T cell receptor beta chain. Its target is not known. The sample originates from a study of immune evolution from preneoplasia to lung adenocarcinoma. Regarding the study as a whole: Top clone share appeared to fall from AAH through AIS, MIA, adenocarcinoma.

V was pared by 6 bases and J by 5 bases, with 13 bases between. Germline V gives CDR1 SGHTA, CDR2 FQGNSA. The CDR3 is 13 residues long. This table comes from immunoSEQ multiplex PCR, and its TCRdb copy is limited to in-frame clones, with some not included. The sample consists of 9,000 to 13,000 clones, 75% to 80% of them appearing once. The sample taken for sequencing was FFPE minimally invasive lung adenocarcinoma tissue. The TCR was taken from a person aged 65-85 years with lung adenocarcinoma. The V call is TRBV7-2, the J call TRBJ1-2, with no clear D. The CDR3 DNA is TGTGCCAGCAGTCGGACGGGAAATTATGGCTACACCTTC. Protein sequence: CASSRTGNYGYTF.